The 32 T cell receptor beta chains listed next were all sequenced from one sample in a study of HIV-infected patients and healthy controls. Reverse transcription used around 480 ng RNA and constant-region primers for alpha and beta. Using multiplexing indices, alpha and beta chain libraries were generated apart by chain-specific third strand synthesis. TCRdb reprocessed the 5' RACE reads with MiXCR, giving one entry per CDR3 protein. The table shows about 13,000 distinct CDR3 sequences, with about 10% occurring only once. Whole blood was used without fractionation, so all unsorted peripheral T cells were included. The sample was blood. These receptors were obtained from an adult in good health.

This clonotype has only a few counts. The chain links TRBV18 to TRBJ2-5; 9 nucleotides agree with TRBD2. Germline V CDR1 and CDR2: KGHSH, LQKENI. After removal of 3 bases from V and 5 bases from J, the junction contained 13 bases not matched to a gene. The CDR3 spans 17 residues. The CDR3 bases are TGTGCCAGCTCACCGCCGCGGGCAGCGGGAGGATCTGAGACCCAGTACTTC. It encodes CASSPPRAAGGSETQYF.

This clonotype was detected many times. The rearrangement uses TRBV12-3 or TRBV12-4 and TRBJ1-6; no definite D call. V shed 7 bases and J shed 6 bases, with 10 bases lying between them. This CDR3 has 13 residues. The DNA for the CDR3 is TGTGCCAGCACTCTGGACGGTAATTCACCCCTCCACTTT. This encodes CASTLDGNSPLHF.

By proportion, this clonotype is medium-sized (0.01 to 0.1%). This chain links TRBV20-1 with TRBJ2-3, with a possible D match to TRBD1 (5 bases). The CDR3 length is 11 residues. Per germline, CDR1 DFQATT and CDR2 SNEGSKA (reference sequence). V gave up 3 bases and J gave up 5 bases, with 6 bases separating them. CDR3 in amino acids: CSASQGDTQYF. DNA for the CDR3: TGCAGTGCTAGTCAGGGAGATACGCAGTATTTT.

The table lists this clonotype with many counts. V usage is TRBV27 and J usage is TRBJ1-1; 7 bases line up with TRBD1. Germline assignment: CDR1 MNHEY and CDR2 SMNVEV (reference sequence). V lost 1 base and J lost 3; bases outside the gene matches: 2. The CDR3 extends over 14 amino acids. The CDR3 region is CASSLWTGYTEAFF. The CDR3, as DNA: TGTGCCAGCAGTTTATGGACAGGATACACTGAAGCTTTCTTT.

The chain employs TRBV6-2 or TRBV6-3 and TRBJ2-1; D remains ambiguous. CDR1 MNHEY and CDR2 SVGEGT come from the germline V gene. There are 16 residues in the CDR3. The ends were cut back, 2 bases at V and 4 bases at J, with 15 bases in the middle. The chain's CDR3 is CASSYHHRASYNEQFF. The DNA of the CDR3 is TGTGCCAGCAGTTACCACCACCGAGCTAGTTACAATGAGCAGTTCTTC.

This clonotype was observed many times. V is TRBV19 and J is TRBJ1-1; 7 positions agree with TRBD1. From germline, CDR1 is LNHDA and CDR2 SQIVND (reference sequence). V shed 4 bases and J 0 bases; nucleotides not matched to a gene: 8. The CDR3 is 16 amino acids. CDR3 DNA: TGTGCCAGTAGTACCCCGTTGGACAGGATGAACACTGAAGCTTTCTTT. It is translated as CASSTPLDRMNTEAFF.

The sample holds a few counts of this clonotype. The CDR3 is CASSFGGGRGQPQHF. In DNA, the CDR3 is TGTGCCAGCAGCTTTGGGGGGGGGCGCGGCCAGCCCCAGCATTTT. The gene calls are TRBV5-6 and TRBJ1-5; D possibly corresponds to TRBD1 (6 bases). This CDR3 contains 15 residues. V was clipped by 2 bases and J by 7 bases, with 16 bases between them. CDR1 and CDR2 from the germline V gene are SGHDT and YYEEEE. Using reference TRBV5-6 and TRBJ1-5 for the parts outside the CDR3, the full variable domain is DAGVTQSPTHLIKTRGQQVTLRCSPKSGHDTVSWYQQALGQGPQFIFQYYEEEERQRGNFPDRFSGHQFPNYSSELNVNALLLGDSALYLCASSFGGGRGQPQHFGDGTRLSIL.

This clonotype appeared many times. The chain has TRBV7-2 and TRBJ2-1; TRBD2 might be the D (6 bases). V shed 5 bases and J shed 9 bases, with 14 bases lying between them. CDR1 is SGHTA and CDR2 is FQGNSA in the germline V gene. The CDR3 is 13 residues long. The CDR3 spells CASSLISGSEQFF. The CDR3 nucleotides are TGTGCCAGCAGCCTTATTAGCGGCAGTGAGCAGTTCTTC.

The chain employs TRBV24-1 and TRBJ1-2; 7 nucleotides agree with TRBD1. Germline trimming cut 3 bases from V and 6 bases from J; bases unmatched to any gene: 6. CDR3 length equals 14 residues. Germline V gene lookup returns CDR1 KGHDR and CDR2 SFDVKD. In nucleotides, the CDR3 is TGTGCCACCAGTGATAGTCGACAGGGCAATGGCTACACCTTC. Protein sequence: CATSDSRQGNGYTF.

In this sample, this clonotype turned up once. The chain employs TRBV27 and TRBJ1-6, with D unclear. With 0 bases removed from V and 0 bases from J, the gap between germline ends came to 6 bases. The CDR3 sequence is 16 residues long. CDR1 is MNHEY, CDR2 SMNVEV, per germline (reference sequence). This CDR3 reads CASSLSLSSYNSPLHF. CDR3 nucleotides: TGTGCCAGCAGTTTATCCTTAAGCTCCTATAATTCACCCCTCCACTTT.

The sample holds many counts of this clonotype. V gene TRBV19 combines with J gene TRBJ1-4; D possibly corresponds to TRBD1 (5 bases). The germline V gene has CDR1 LNHDA and CDR2 SQIVND (reference sequence). V gave up 2 bases and J gave up 7 bases, with 23 bases separating them. There are 18 residues in the CDR3. The CDR3 sequence: CASSISLTTGFGSEKLFF. The CDR3 DNA is TGTGCCAGTAGTATAAGCCTCACTACAGGATTCGGTTCTGAAAAACTGTTTTTT.

This clonotype was counted ten times or more. The V and J genes are TRBV28 and TRBJ1-5; 12 positions agree with TRBD1. This CDR3 region has 20 residues. The germline V gene encodes CDR1 MDHEN and CDR2 SYDVKM. V gave up 3 bases and J gave up 0 bases; unmatched junction bases: 12. Here the CDR3 reads CASSFGVRDRGPDSNQPQHF. CDR3 bases: TGTGCCAGCAGTTTCGGAGTCCGGGACAGGGGGCCGGATAGCAATCAGCCCCAGCATTTT.

V usage is TRBV19 and J usage is TRBJ2-1; 12 bases match TRBD2. J gave up 4 bases and V 1 base, and 5 bases lay outside the gene matches. The CDR3 extends over 17 amino acids. The V gene's germline CDR1 is LNHDA and CDR2 SQIVND (reference sequence). This CDR3 is CASSIAVGLAGYNEQFF. The CDR3 DNA is TGTGCCAGTAGTATAGCGGTAGGACTAGCGGGATACAATGAGCAGTTCTTC. The full variable domain, its missing parts supplied by reference TRBV19 and TRBJ2-1, is DGGITQSPKYLFRKEGQNVTLSCEQNLNHDAMYWYRQDPGQGLRLIYYSQIVNDFQKGDIAEGYSVSREKKESFPLTVTSAQKNPTAFYLCASSIAVGLAGYNEQFFGPGTRLTVL.

This chain joins TRBV27 and TRBJ2-5; D unresolved. Trimming removed 5 bases at V and 5 bases at J, with 24 bases between. The CDR3 sequence is 17 residues long. CDR1 MNHEY and CDR2 SMNVEV come from the germline V gene (reference sequence). This CDR3 is CASSPKSYYQRQETQYF. The CDR3 DNA is TGTGCCAGCAGTCCGAAATCCTACTACCAAAGGCAGGAGACCCAGTACTTC.

This clonotype was recorded at least ten times. The chain uses TRBV14 and TRBJ2-1; D is undetermined. The CDR3 loop spans 15 amino acids. The ends were cut back, 0 bases at V and 5 bases at J, with 11 bases in the middle. The V gene's germline CDR1 is SGHDN and CDR2 FVKESK. The CDR3 DNA reads as TGTGCCAGCAGCCAAGATCTAGGACGCCACAATGAGCAGTTCTTC. It codes for CASSQDLGRHNEQFF.

The chain combines TRBV29-1 with TRBJ1-1; no clear D. Trimming pared 2 bases from V and 5 bases from J, leaving 12 bases between. The germline CDR1 and CDR2 sequences are SQVTM and ANQGSEA. The CDR3 runs 13 residues. The CDR3 nucleotides read TGCAGCGTTGAAAGTGATTTGGGGACTGAAGCTTTCTTT. This sequence encodes CSVESDLGTEAFF.

This clonotype came up many times. The V and J genes are TRBV6-2 or TRBV6-3 and TRBJ1-1; 7 bases fit TRBD1. J gave up 2 bases and V 6 bases, and 15 bases lay outside the gene matches. Germline CDR1 reads MNHEY; CDR2 reads SVGEGT. This CDR3 has 17 amino acids. In DNA, the CDR3 is TGTGCCAGCAGAGCGACAGGGAAGAATTTGTTTAACACTGAAGCTTTCTTT. This translates into CASRATGKNLFNTEAFF.

Remarks on this clonotype: A read error is possible here, since a much larger clone lies one base away. V is TRBV27 and J is TRBJ1-5; D call uncertain. The germline V gene encodes CDR1 MNHEY and CDR2 SMNVEV (reference sequence). This CDR3 is 14 amino acids long. CDR3: CASSFRGNNQPHHF. The CDR3 coding sequence is TGTGCCAGCAGTTTCCGGGGAAATAATCAGCCCCATCATTTT.

Ten or more counts support this clonotype. The chain combines TRBV13 with TRBJ2-1, with D unclear. The V gene's germline CDR1 is PRHDT and CDR2 FYEKMQ (reference sequence). Trimming shortened V by 8 bases and J by 8 bases, and 22 bases separated the two germline ends. This CDR3 comprises 15 residues. CDR3: CASGLYPLTQYEQFF. CDR3 DNA: TGTGCCAGCGGCCTATATCCCCTTACGCAATATGAGCAGTTCTTC.

This clonotype ranks as medium-sized. V and J are TRBV7-8 and TRBJ2-3; D is unresolved. V was cut by 5 bases and J by 0 bases, with 12 bases left in between. Germline CDR1 is SGHVS and CDR2 is FQNEAQ. The CDR3 has 15 residues. CDR3 region: CASSVDGPSTDTQYF. In DNA form, the CDR3 reads TGTGCCAGCAGCGTAGACGGCCCTAGCACAGATACGCAGTATTTT.

The sample holds many counts of this clonotype. This sequence joins TRBV6-2 or TRBV6-3 and TRBJ1-1; no definite D call. CDR1 MNHEY and CDR2 SVGEGT come from the germline V gene. The CDR3 spans 15 residues. V was shortened by 5 bases and J by 1 base, with 14 bases between the two germline ends. CDR3 region: CASSNREGPNTEAFF. The CDR3 DNA sequence: TGTGCCAGCAGTAATCGGGAAGGTCCGAACACTGAAGCTTTCTTT.

At least ten counts were recorded for this clonotype. CDR3 in amino acids: CSARTGTNQPQHF. The CDR3 nucleotides read TGCAGTGCAAGGACAGGGACCAATCAGCCCCAGCATTTT. This rearrangement joins TRBV20-1 to TRBJ1-5; 8 bases are a match to TRBD1. The CDR3 has 13 residues. CDR1 and CDR2 from the germline V gene are DFQATT and SNEGSKA (reference sequence). V dropped 6 bases and J dropped 3; count of bases not matched to a gene: 4.

The chain couples TRBV12-3 or TRBV12-4 to TRBJ2-2; 8 nucleotides align to TRBD1. V lost 6 bases, J lost 7 bases, and 7 bases stayed unmatched. This CDR3 is 14 amino acids long. The CDR3 loop reads CASRSTGGNGELFF. Here the CDR3 DNA reads TGTGCCAGCAGGTCTACAGGGGGAAACGGGGAGCTGTTTTTT.

V usage is TRBV5-1 and J usage is TRBJ2-1; D gene uncertain. The CDR3 is 15 residues long. Trimming stripped 5 bases from V and 0 bases from J, with 12 bases between. Germline V gives CDR1 SGHRS, CDR2 YFSETQ. The CDR3 is CASSQDSSSYNEQFF. CDR3 sequence (DNA): TGCGCCAGCAGTCAAGACTCGAGCTCCTACAATGAGCAGTTCTTC.

The gene calls are TRBV5-1 and TRBJ2-3, with D possibly matching TRBD2 (6 bases). CDR3 length: 13 residues. Germline assignment: CDR1 SGHRS and CDR2 YFSETQ. V was trimmed by 4 bases and J by 5 bases, leaving 11 bases between them. The CDR3 region has the DNA TGCGCCAGCAGCGTGGAGGGGCTAGATACGCAGTATTTT. Its translation: CASSVEGLDTQYF. Full variable domain (outside the CDR3, taken from reference TRBV5-1 and TRBJ2-3): KAGVTQTPRYLIKTRGQQVTLSCSPISGHRSVSWYQQTPGQGLQFLFEYFSETQRNKGNFPGRFSGRQFSNSRSEMNVSTLELGDSALYLCASSVEGLDTQYFGPGTRLTVL.

This clonotype is deemed medium-sized (0.01 to 0.1%). In DNA form, the CDR3 reads TGTGCCAGCAGCGTGACTGCGGCTAGCACAGATACGCAGTATTTT. It translates to CASSVTAASTDTQYF. This chain connects TRBV9 to TRBJ2-3; no clear D gene. Germline values: CDR1 SGDLS, CDR2 YYNGEE. The CDR3 sequence is 15 residues long. The V and J ends lost 2 bases and 0 bases respectively, with 10 bases between them.

This clonotype is termed medium-sized. The chain employs TRBV28 and TRBJ2-7; D unclear. CDR3 length: 15 residues. Germline assignment: CDR1 MDHEN and CDR2 SYDVKM. V lost 5 bases and J 2 bases, leaving 16 bases between the germline ends. DNA for the CDR3: TGTGCCAGCAGTGCCCCCAGTACCCCAACCTACGAGCAGTACTTC. Translated, it gives CASSAPSTPTYEQYF.

In its sample, this clonotype ranks as medium-sized (0.01 to 0.1%). The chain uses TRBV12-3 or TRBV12-4 and TRBJ2-3; D is undetermined. V shed 5 bases and J shed 2 bases, with 8 bases lying between them. This CDR3 comprises 13 residues. The CDR3 DNA is TGTGCCAGCAGTGTTCCCTCCACAGATACGCAGTATTTT. This codes for CASSVPSTDTQYF.

The V and J genes are TRBV27 and TRBJ2-7; D assignment may be TRBD1 or TRBD2 (6 bases each). Per germline, CDR1 MNHEY and CDR2 SMNVEV (reference sequence). Trimming shortened V by 4 bases and J by 6 bases, and 16 bases separated the two germline ends. The CDR3 totals 14 residues. The chain's CDR3 is CASSSRGPWREQYF. The CDR3, as DNA: TGTGCCAGCAGTTCCCGGGGGCCATGGCGCGAGCAGTACTTC.

V is TRBV4-1 and J is TRBJ1-2; tentatively, D is TRBD1 (5 bases). V lost 0 bases to trimming and J lost 5 bases, with 13 bases between them. The CDR3 consists of 15 residues. Germline values: CDR1 MGHRA, CDR2 YSYEKL. The CDR3 sequence: CASSQDLGLEYGYTF. The CDR3 DNA sequence: TGCGCCAGCAGCCAAGATTTGGGACTGGAATATGGCTACACCTTC.

This clonotype appeared many times. V gene TRBV12-3 or TRBV12-4 combines with J gene TRBJ2-1; D unresolved. With 4 bases removed from V and 6 bases from J, the gap between germline ends came to 4 bases. The CDR3 is made up of 11 amino acids. CDR3 protein: CASSSSNEQFF. The CDR3 DNA follows: TGTGCCAGCAGTTCTAGCAATGAGCAGTTCTTC.

This clonotype was seen ten or more times. V usage is TRBV7-8 and J usage is TRBJ2-5, with a possible D match to TRBD2 (7 bases). V lost 6 bases to trimming and J lost 2 bases, with 22 bases between them. CDR1 and CDR2 (germline): SGHVS, FQNEAQ. The CDR3 spans 17 residues. CDR3 in amino acids: CASRTRPGGRLQETQYF. CDR3 DNA: TGTGCCAGCAGGACACGACCGGGGGGCAGGCTACAAGAGACCCAGTACTTC.